The T cell receptor (beta chain) under discussion was sequenced for a study of CD8+ T cells in alopecia areata. The treatment: oral pan-JAK inhibitor, 5-10 mg twice daily. RNA was extracted and reverse transcribed into cDNA as the sequencing template. Data came from immunoSEQ multiplex PCR; TCRdb stores just in-frame clones and leaves some out. The table includes some 130,000 clones, 54% detected once. The sequences come from CD8+ T cells sorted from blood, collected at week 4, from a patient treated with tofacitinib. This TCR was recovered from a human donor with alopecia areata.

As DNA, the CDR3 is TGTGCCAGCAGTTCTGGACAGGCCCACACCTTC. Encoded protein: CASSSGQAHTF. V gene TRBV27 combines with J gene TRBJ1-2; TRBD1 matches at 7 bases. Trimming took 4 bases from V and 12 from J; bases not matched to a gene: 5. The CDR3 spans 11 residues. Germline CDR1 is MNHEY and CDR2 is SMNVEV (reference sequence).